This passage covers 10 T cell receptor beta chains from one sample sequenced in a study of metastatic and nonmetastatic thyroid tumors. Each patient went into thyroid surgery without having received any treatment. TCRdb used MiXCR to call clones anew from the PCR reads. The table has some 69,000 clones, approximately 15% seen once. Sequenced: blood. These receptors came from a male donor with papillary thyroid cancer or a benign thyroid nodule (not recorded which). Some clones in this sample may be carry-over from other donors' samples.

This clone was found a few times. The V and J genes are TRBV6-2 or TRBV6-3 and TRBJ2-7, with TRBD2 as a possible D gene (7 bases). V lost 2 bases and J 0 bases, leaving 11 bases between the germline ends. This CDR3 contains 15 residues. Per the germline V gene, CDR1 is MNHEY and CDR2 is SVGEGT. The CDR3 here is CASSYRGAASYEQYF. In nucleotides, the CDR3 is TGTGCCAGCAGTTACCGGGGGGCAGCCTCCTACGAGCAGTACTTC.

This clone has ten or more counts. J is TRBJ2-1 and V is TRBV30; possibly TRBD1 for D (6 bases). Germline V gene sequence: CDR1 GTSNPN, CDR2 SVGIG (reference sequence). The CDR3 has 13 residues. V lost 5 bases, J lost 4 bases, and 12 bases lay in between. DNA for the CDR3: TGTGCCTGGTCCGGGACAACATACAATGAGCAGTTCTTC. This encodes CAWSGTTYNEQFF.

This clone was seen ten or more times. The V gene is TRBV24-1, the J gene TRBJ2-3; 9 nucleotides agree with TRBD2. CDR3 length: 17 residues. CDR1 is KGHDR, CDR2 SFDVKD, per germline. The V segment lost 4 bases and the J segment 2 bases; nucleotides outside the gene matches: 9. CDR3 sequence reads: CATSDPGAGGYTDTQYF. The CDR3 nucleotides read TGTGCCACCAGTGACCCGGGCGCGGGGGGGTACACAGATACGCAGTATTTT.

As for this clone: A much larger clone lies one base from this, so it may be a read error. The CDR3 spells CASSPTTYTQYF. The CDR3 DNA reads as TGTGCCAGCTCACCAACGACATATACGCAGTATTTT. The V gene is TRBV18, the J gene TRBJ2-3, with D hard to call. CDR1 KGHSH and CDR2 LQKENI come from the germline V gene. The CDR3 is 12 residues long. V lost 2 bases to trimming and J lost 7 bases, with 7 bases between them.

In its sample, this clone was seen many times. The CDR3 nucleotides are TGCAGTGCGAAACGACAGGGTCTCAATGAGCAGTTCTTC. This sequence encodes CSAKRQGLNEQFF. V is TRBV20-1 and J is TRBJ2-1, with 7 bases matching TRBD1. With V trimmed by 6 bases and J by 6 bases, 8 bases remained unmatched. There are 13 residues in the CDR3. The germline V gene encodes CDR1 DFQATT and CDR2 SNEGSKA (reference sequence).

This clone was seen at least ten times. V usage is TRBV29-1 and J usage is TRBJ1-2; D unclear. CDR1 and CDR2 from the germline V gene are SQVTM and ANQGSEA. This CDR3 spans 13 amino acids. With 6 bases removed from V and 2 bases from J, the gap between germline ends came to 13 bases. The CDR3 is CSVTRGPNYGYTF. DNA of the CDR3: TGCAGCGTAACTAGAGGGCCAAACTATGGCTACACCTTC.

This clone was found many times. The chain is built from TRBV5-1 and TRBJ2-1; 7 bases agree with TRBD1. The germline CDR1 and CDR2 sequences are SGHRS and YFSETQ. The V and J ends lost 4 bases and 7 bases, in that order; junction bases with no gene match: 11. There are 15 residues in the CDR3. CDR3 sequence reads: CASSPQGGAENEQFF. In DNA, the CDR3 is TGCGCCAGCAGCCCTCAAGGGGGCGCAGAGAATGAGCAGTTCTTC.

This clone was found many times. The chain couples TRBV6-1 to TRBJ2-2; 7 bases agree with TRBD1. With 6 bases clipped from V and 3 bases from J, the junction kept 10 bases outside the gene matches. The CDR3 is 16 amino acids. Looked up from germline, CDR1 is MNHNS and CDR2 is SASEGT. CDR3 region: CASSSRDRIYTGELFF. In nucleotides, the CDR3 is TGTGCCAGCAGCTCCAGGGACAGAATATACACCGGGGAGCTGTTTTTT.

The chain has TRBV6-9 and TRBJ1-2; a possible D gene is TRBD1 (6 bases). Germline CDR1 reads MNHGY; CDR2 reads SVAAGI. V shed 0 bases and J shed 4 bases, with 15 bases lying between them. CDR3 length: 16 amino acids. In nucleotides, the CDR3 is TGTGCCAGCAGTTATTCGATGGCGGGACAAGCCTATGGCTACACCTTC. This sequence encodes CASSYSMAGQAYGYTF.

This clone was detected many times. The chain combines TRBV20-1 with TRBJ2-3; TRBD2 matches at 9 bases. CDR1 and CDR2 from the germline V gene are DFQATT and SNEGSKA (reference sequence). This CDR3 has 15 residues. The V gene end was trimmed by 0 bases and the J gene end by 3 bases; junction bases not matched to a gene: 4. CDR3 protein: CSARDRLAGTDTQYF. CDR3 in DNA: TGCAGTGCTAGAGATAGGCTAGCGGGAACAGATACGCAGTATTTT.